A single sample is the source of the 3 T cell receptor beta chains below, sequenced in a study of shared clonotypes between healthy human individuals (dated by TCRdb to 2018 to 2021). Libraries were made using the immunoSEQ multiplex PCR assay. TCRdb obtained this table from immuneACCESS and retained in-frame rearrangements with V and J assigned. These tables miss some clones; where compared with another copy, unresolved V genes account for less than half of the shortfall, and the remainder is unexplained. The sample includes 95,000 to 120,000 clones, with about 70% observed a single time. The ten largest clones add up to approximately 25% of the sample. Sequencing was done on a sample of memory CD8+ T cells sorted from blood. Per the publication, the cell subset or site label means: CD45RO+ cells pooled with CCR7-negative TemRA cells. These receptors originate from a woman in her thirties in good health.

This clone appeared a single time. The chain links TRBV25-1 to TRBJ2-7; the match to TRBD2 covers 11 bases. The trim removed 5 bases at V and 5 bases at J, leaving 5 bases unmatched. Per germline, CDR1 MGHDK and CDR2 SYGVNS. The CDR3 covers 14 residues. In nucleotides, the CDR3 is TGTGCCAGCAGTTTTACTAGCGGGAGTAACGAGCAGTACTTC. It codes for CASSFTSGSNEQYF.

The chain uses TRBV10-1 and TRBJ2-7, with a weak D call TRBD2 (7 bases). This CDR3 region has 15 residues. The germline V gene has CDR1 WNHNN and CDR2 SYGVQD (reference sequence). V lost 8 bases and J lost 7, with 24 bases in between. This chain's CDR3 is CASRGDKGRLGEQYF. For the CDR3, the DNA is TGCGCCAGCCGGGGGGACAAGGGCCGCCTAGGGGAGCAGTACTTC.

The chain joins TRBV4-1 to TRBJ1-2; 10 positions agree with TRBD1. Trimming at V came to 0 bases and at J to 4 bases, leaving 14 bases not matched to a gene. Germline CDR1 reads MGHRA; CDR2 reads YSYEKL. The CDR3 runs 19 residues. The CDR3 protein is CASSQEGRQGAPALYGYTF. CDR3 coding DNA: TGCGCCAGCAGCCAAGAGGGAAGACAGGGGGCGCCTGCGCTCTATGGCTACACCTTC.